What follows are 17 T cell receptor beta chains derived from one specimen sequenced in a study of Graves' ophthalmopathy and Graves' hyperthyroidism. Amplified TCR beta CDR3 regions were obtained using RNA transcripts as template. HTBI-primed RT-PCR formed the first round, and a multiplex PCR formed the second. MiXCR, applied by TCRdb to the multiplex PCR reads, yields one record per CDR3 protein. The sample holds approximately 700,000 distinct CDR3 sequences; about 44% are singletons and the top ten take roughly 45%. Sequences were obtained from peripheral blood. All receptors come from an adult man with Graves' ophthalmopathy.

This clonotype showed up just a few times. This sequence joins TRBV11-2 and TRBJ1-2; D not resolved. The CDR3 covers 15 residues. V lost 3 bases to trimming and J lost 2 bases, with 13 bases between them. From germline, CDR1 is SGHAT and CDR2 FQNNGV. The CDR3 sequence is CASSFNWELNYGYTF. DNA for the CDR3: TGTGCCAGCAGCTTCAATTGGGAATTAAACTATGGCTACACCTTC.

The rearrangement links TRBV2 to TRBJ2-7; D is ambiguous. Trimming took off 3 bases at V and 3 bases at J, with 9 bases between the two ends. CDR1 and CDR2 (germline): SNHLY, FYNNEI. The CDR3 loop spans 13 amino acids. Here the CDR3 DNA reads TGTGCCAGCAGTGATCGGGCCCGCTACGAGCAGTACTTC. Its protein is CASSDRARYEQYF.

This rearrangement joins TRBV7-9 to TRBJ1-1, with D perhaps matching TRBD1 (5 bases). The V gene lost 7 bases and the J gene lost 7 bases, with 22 bases spanning the gap. CDR3 length: 15 amino acids. The germline V gene has CDR1 SEHNR and CDR2 FQNEAQ (reference sequence). CDR3 nucleotides: TGTGCCAGCACCAAATCTCTCGGGGGAGCGGATGAAGCTTTCTTT. Its translation is CASTKSLGGADEAFF.

The rearrangement joins TRBV10-3 to TRBJ2-7; TRBD1 agrees at 7 bases. V shed 5 bases and J 5 bases; nucleotides not matched to a gene: 9. The length of the CDR3 is 14 residues. CDR1 ENHRY and CDR2 SYGVKD come from the germline V gene. In DNA form, the CDR3 reads TGTGCCATCAGTTCGACAGGGAGTCTCCACGAGCAGTACTTC. Encoded protein: CAISSTGSLHEQYF.

In its sample, this clonotype was seen many times. The rearrangement uses TRBV2 and TRBJ1-1, with unresolved D. Trimming shortened V by 3 bases and J by 1 base, and 6 bases separated the two germline ends. The CDR3 has 13 amino acids. In germline, CDR1 is SNHLY, CDR2 FYNNEI. This chain's CDR3 is CASSDDTNTEAFF. The DNA of the CDR3 is TGTGCCAGCAGTGACGATACGAACACTGAAGCTTTCTTT. The full variable domain, completed using reference TRBV2 and TRBJ1-1, is EPEVTQTPSHQVTQMGQEVILRCVPISNHLYFYWYRQILGQKVEFLVSFYNNEISEKSEIFDDQFSVERPDGSNFTLKIRSTKLEDSAMYFCASSDDTNTEAFFGQGTRLTVV.

This clonotype was observed many times. The rearrangement links TRBV11-2 to TRBJ2-7; perhaps D is TRBD1 or TRBD2 (5 bases each). The germline gives CDR1 SGHAT, CDR2 FQNNGV. Trimming took off 3 bases at V and 3 bases at J, with 9 bases between the two ends. The CDR3 covers 13 residues. The CDR3 here is CASSLGRNYEQYF. The CDR3 nucleotides are TGTGCCAGCAGCTTGGGACGGAACTACGAGCAGTACTTC.

This clonotype came up many times. This sequence joins TRBV15 and TRBJ1-4, with 10 bases identical to TRBD1. CDR1 is LNHNV, CDR2 YYDKDF, per germline (reference sequence). The CDR3 sequence is 15 residues long. V was clipped by 4 bases and J by 7 bases; unmatched bases: 6. DNA of the CDR3: TGTGCCACCAGCACTGGACAGGGGGGGGGTGAAAAACTGTTTTTT. This codes for CATSTGQGGGEKLFF.

This clonotype was picked up a small number of times. V is TRBV7-3 and J is TRBJ1-6; D is uncertain. This CDR3 is 14 amino acids long. Germline V gene sequence: CDR1 SGHTA, CDR2 FQGTGA. Trimming left V 5 bases short and J 10 bases short, with 15 bases between. The CDR3, as DNA: TGTGCCAGCAGCGGGCGGGGTTCGGGGTCACCCCTCCACTTT. Translation gives CASSGRGSGSPLHF. Full variable domain (remainder filled in from reference TRBV7-3 and TRBJ1-6): GAGVSQTPSNKVTEKGKYVELRCDPISGHTALYWYRQSLGQGPEFLIYFQGTGAADDSGLPNDRFFAVRPEGSVSTLKIQRTERGDSAVYLCASSGRGSGSPLHFGNGTRLTVT.

The chain links TRBV11-2 to TRBJ2-5; TRBD2 is a possible D gene (6 bases). The CDR3 contains 14 residues. V lost 2 bases to trimming and J lost 0 bases, with 7 bases between them. Germline V gene lookup returns CDR1 SGHAT and CDR2 FQNNGV. In DNA, the CDR3 is TGTGCCAGCAGCTTAACTAGCTACCAAGAGACCCAGTACTTC. Translating gives CASSLTSYQETQYF. Full variable domain (outside the CDR3, taken from reference TRBV11-2 and TRBJ2-5): EAGVAQSPRYKIIEKRQSVAFWCNPISGHATLYWYQQILGQGPKLLIQFQNNGVVDDSQLPKDRFSAERLKGVDSTLKIQPAKLEDSAVYLCASSLTSYQETQYFGPGTRLLVL.

This clonotype was observed at least ten times. This chain uses TRBV2 with TRBJ1-2, with TRBD1 as a possible D gene (5 bases). Germline CDR1 reads SNHLY; CDR2 reads FYNNEI. Trimming shortened V by 5 bases and J by 7 bases, and 17 bases separated the two germline ends. This CDR3 contains 14 residues. The CDR3 nucleotides read TGTGCCAGCAGTCCCGGGCAGGGCTGGAGTGGCTACACCTTC. Translation: CASSPGQGWSGYTF.

This clonotype was seen only a few times. The gene calls are TRBV7-8 and TRBJ1-4; the D is unclear. V was pared by 1 base and J by 5 bases, with 11 bases between. CDR1 is SGHVS, CDR2 FQNEAQ, per germline. The length of the CDR3 is 15 residues. CDR3 nucleotides: TGTGCCAGCAGCTTAGAGTCCAGATTCAATGAAAAACTGTTTTTT. It translates to CASSLESRFNEKLFF.

The chain is built from TRBV9 and TRBJ2-5, with a tentative D call TRBD2 (6 bases). There are 15 residues in the CDR3. Trimming took off 3 bases at V and 5 bases at J, with 17 bases between the two ends. CDR1 SGDLS and CDR2 YYNGEE come from the germline V gene. In DNA, the CDR3 is TGTGCCAGCAGCGCCGGGACTTCATTTAGGGAGACCCAGTACTTC. This codes for CASSAGTSFRETQYF.

The rearrangement uses TRBV24-1 and TRBJ1-5, with D perhaps TRBD1 (6 bases). CDR1 and CDR2 from the germline V gene are KGHDR and SFDVKD. The CDR3 sequence is 12 residues long. V lost 11 bases and J 6 bases, leaving 13 bases between the germline ends. Here the CDR3 DNA reads TGTGCCAGCTGGGGAGGGGGTCAGCCCCAGCATTTT. Translated: CASWGGGQPQHF.

The rearrangement links TRBV15 to TRBJ2-3; D uncertain. The CDR3 has 15 amino acids. Trimming took 0 bases from V and 3 from J, leaving 10 bases between them. Germline lookup yields CDR1 LNHNV and CDR2 YYDKDF (reference sequence). The DNA of the CDR3 is TGTGCCACCAGCAGAGAAAACCTGGGGACAGATACGCAGTATTTT. It is translated as CATSRENLGTDTQYF. Filled out from reference TRBV15 and TRBJ2-3, the complete variable domain reads DAMVIQNPRYQVTQFGKPVTLSCSQTLNHNVMYWYQQKSSQAPKLLFHYYDKDFNNEADTPDNFQSRRPNTSFCFLDIRSPGLGDTAMYLCATSRENLGTDTQYFGPGTRLTVL.

With respect to this clonotype: This CDR3 fails to terminate in the conserved phenylalanine or tryptophan, so it likely reflects a read error. V and J are TRBV11-2 and TRBJ2-5; TRBD2 aligns across 12 bases. CDR3 length equals 17 residues. Germline lookup yields CDR1 SGHAT and CDR2 FQNNGV. Trimming cost V 5 bases and J 4 bases; bases outside gene matches: 11. The CDR3 sequence is CASSPGTSGSWGETQYV. CDR3 in DNA: TGTGCCAGCAGCCCCGGGACTAGCGGGTCATGGGGAGAGACCCAGTACGTC.

As to this clonotype: Since the CDR3 does not end with the conserved phenylalanine or tryptophan, this likely comes from a read error. This chain connects TRBV5-6 to TRBJ1-5; possibly TRBD1 for D (6 bases). CDR1 SGHDT and CDR2 YYEEEE come from the germline V gene. V was pared by 4 bases and J by 6 bases, with 11 bases between. CDR3 length equals 13 residues. CDR3 residues: CASSEGGAQPQHS. The CDR3 DNA reads TGTGCCAGCAGCGAGGGGGGAGCTCAGCCCCAGCATTCT.

This clonotype was observed many times. This chain links TRBV7-9 with TRBJ2-6; D is perhaps TRBD2 (6 bases). CDR3 length equals 11 residues. CDR1 and CDR2 from the germline V gene are SEHNR and FQNEAQ (reference sequence). V gave up 3 bases and J gave up 14 bases, with 8 bases separating them. The CDR3 DNA reads as TGTGCCAGCAGCTTCCGGGGGTTCCTGACTTTC. Translating gives CASSFRGFLTF.